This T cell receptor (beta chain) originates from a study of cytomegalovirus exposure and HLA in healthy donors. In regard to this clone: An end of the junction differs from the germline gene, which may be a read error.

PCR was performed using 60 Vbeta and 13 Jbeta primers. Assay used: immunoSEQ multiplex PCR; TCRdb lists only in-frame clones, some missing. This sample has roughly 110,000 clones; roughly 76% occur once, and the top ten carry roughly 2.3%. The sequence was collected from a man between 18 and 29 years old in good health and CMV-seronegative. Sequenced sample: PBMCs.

CDR3 sequence: CASSGAGGSHF. The DNA for the CDR3 is TGTGCCAGCAGCGGGGCAGGGGGTAGCCACTTC. The chain links TRBV5-4 to TRBJ2-7, with 7 bases that match TRBD1. The CDR3 is 11 residues long. Germline-derived CDR1 and CDR2 are SGHNT and YYREEE (reference sequence).